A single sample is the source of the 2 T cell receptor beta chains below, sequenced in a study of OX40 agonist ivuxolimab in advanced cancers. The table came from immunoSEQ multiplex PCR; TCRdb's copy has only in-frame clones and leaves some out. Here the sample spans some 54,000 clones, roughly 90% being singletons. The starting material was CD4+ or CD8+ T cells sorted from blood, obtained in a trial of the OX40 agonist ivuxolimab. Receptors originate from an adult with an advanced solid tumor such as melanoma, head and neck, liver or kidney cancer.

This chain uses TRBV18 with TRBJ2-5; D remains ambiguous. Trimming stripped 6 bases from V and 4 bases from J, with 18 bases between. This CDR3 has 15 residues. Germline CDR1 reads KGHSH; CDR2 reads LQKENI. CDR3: CASSPGSSLRETQYF. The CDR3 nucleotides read TGTGCCAGCTCTCCCGGGTCCTCCTTGCGAGAGACCCAGTACTTC.

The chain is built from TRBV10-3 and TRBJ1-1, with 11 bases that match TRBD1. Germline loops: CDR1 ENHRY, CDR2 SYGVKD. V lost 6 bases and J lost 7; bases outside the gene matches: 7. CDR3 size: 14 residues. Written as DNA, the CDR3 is TGTGCCATCAGGCCGGGACAGGGGGACGGTGAAGCTTTCTTT. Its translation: CAIRPGQGDGEAFF.